This T cell receptor (beta chain) was sequenced for a study of blood T cell repertoires in COVID-19. The germline V gene encodes CDR1 SQVTM and CDR2 ANQGSEA. V shed 7 bases and J shed 4 bases, with 16 bases lying between them. This CDR3 is built from 13 residues. The method was immunoSEQ multiplex PCR; TCRdb's version includes in-frame clones alone and lacks a portion of them. This table has 150,000 to 200,000 clones, about nine tenths appearing once. V usage is TRBV29-1 and J usage is TRBJ1-2; the D gene is possibly TRBD1 (5 bases). The specimen was peripheral blood. The clonotype was recovered from a man in his fifties with acute or convalescent COVID-19. CDR3 sequence (DNA): TGCAGCGCCGCCCTGGGGCCTTTCTATGGCTACACCTTC. Its protein is CSAALGPFYGYTF.